Described below is a single T cell receptor (beta chain) sequence and its context. What it recognizes is unknown. The V gene's germline CDR1 is MNHEY and CDR2 SVGEGT. The V end was cut by 7 bases, the J end by 5 bases, with 7 bases between. The length of the CDR3 is 11 residues. The source of the sample is a study of early T cells in non-severe SARS-CoV-2 infection. Study-level information: Chains stayed unpaired after sequencing of bulk RNA from unsorted whole blood. Overall study results and limits: VDJdb matching favored anti-spike CD8 responses, missing private and CD4 specificities.

In the library, individual cDNA molecules carried attached unique molecular identifiers. TCRdb re-derived calls from the 5' RACE reads in MiXCR, one entry per CDR3 protein. The sample consists of tens of thousands of distinct CDR3 sequences, less than 5.5% of them appearing once. Input material: whole blood. This chain uses TRBV6-2 or TRBV6-3 with TRBJ2-3; D might be TRBD1 (5 bases). The sequence derives from an adult who was a healthcare worker with PCR-confirmed SARS-CoV-2 infection or an uninfected control (not recorded which). The CDR3 loop is CASTQGDTQYF. In DNA form, the CDR3 reads TGTGCCAGCACCCAGGGAGATACGCAGTATTTT.